The rows below give T cell receptor beta chains drawn from one sample of a study of blood T cell repertoires in COVID-19. Clones were read by immunoSEQ multiplex PCR, and TCRdb kept only the in-frame ones, dropping some. The sample has 250,000 to 300,000 clones; 85% to 90% are singletons. Specimen: peripheral blood. These receptors were collected from a woman in her thirties with COVID-19, enrolled during active disease. Each CDR3 is given without its conserved first and last residue. The order of the fields is CDR3 protein, J gene, V gene.

CDR3aa: ASGGLAGPNTQY
j_gene: TRBJ2-3
v_gene: TRBV6-5

CDR3aa: ASIRDRSNQPQH
j_gene: TRBJ1-5
v_gene: TRBV2

CDR3aa: ASSYGAGLRQGYT
j_gene: TRBJ1-2
v_gene: TRBV6-5

CDR3aa: ASSASGTGQETQY
j_gene: TRBJ2-5
v_gene: TRBV9

CDR3aa: ASYTGTPHEQY
j_gene: TRBJ2-7
v_gene: TRBV2

CDR3aa: ASSDPGGPSYNEQF
j_gene: TRBJ2-1
v_gene: TRBV25-1

CDR3aa: ASTMGGGFQFRNEQF
j_gene: TRBJ2-1
v_gene: TRBV11-2

CDR3aa: ARQDRGGYEQY
j_gene: TRBJ2-7
v_gene: TRBV2

CDR3aa: SVGPGYGYT
j_gene: TRBJ1-2
v_gene: TRBV29-1

CDR3aa: ASNRQQPLSGNTIY
j_gene: TRBJ1-3
v_gene: TRBV2

CDR3aa: ASSYGFGGYT
j_gene: TRBJ1-2
v_gene: TRBV6-5

CDR3aa: ASSIGGAPNEKLF
j_gene: TRBJ1-4
v_gene: TRBV19

CDR3aa: ASREGQGNYGYT
j_gene: TRBJ1-2
v_gene: TRBV2

CDR3aa: ASSSVAGISYEQY
j_gene: TRBJ2-7
v_gene: TRBV5-1

CDR3aa: ASRSQTSGGRYNEQF
j_gene: TRBJ2-1
v_gene: TRBV10-1

CDR3aa: ASSETSQETQY
j_gene: TRBJ2-5
v_gene: TRBV10-1

CDR3aa: ASSQVIGGGSHEQF
j_gene: TRBJ2-1
v_gene: TRBV25-1

CDR3aa: AISPGGVTEAF
j_gene: TRBJ1-1
v_gene: TRBV10-3

CDR3aa: ASSLVAGKGYGYT
j_gene: TRBJ1-2
v_gene: TRBV5-1

CDR3aa: ASSPVQGGSGNTIY
j_gene: TRBJ1-3
v_gene: TRBV18

CDR3aa: ASSLEPGTAYEQY
j_gene: TRBJ2-7
v_gene: TRBV7-6

CDR3aa: ASSPDRGFSGNTIY
j_gene: TRBJ1-3
v_gene: TRBV19

CDR3aa: ASSSTGAYGYT
j_gene: TRBJ1-2
v_gene: TRBV5-1

CDR3aa: ASRPKSGTGRNGYT
j_gene: TRBJ1-2
v_gene: TRBV6-6

CDR3aa: ASSLDAGTGTYEQY
j_gene: TRBJ2-7
v_gene: TRBV5-1

CDR3aa: ASSSRDRGPYT
j_gene: TRBJ1-2
v_gene: TRBV11-2

CDR3aa: ASSWRSGGNTGELF
j_gene: TRBJ2-2
v_gene: TRBV5-6

CDR3aa: SVGDSYNSPLH
j_gene: TRBJ1-6
v_gene: TRBV29-1

CDR3aa: ASSPRQGVGELF
j_gene: TRBJ2-2
v_gene: TRBV18

CDR3aa: ASSSPWTGSSYEQY
j_gene: TRBJ2-7
v_gene: TRBV28

CDR3aa: ASERLTGAMNTEAF
j_gene: TRBJ1-1
v_gene: TRBV19

CDR3aa: ASSSSGTSEETQY
j_gene: TRBJ2-5
v_gene: TRBV5-1

CDR3aa: ASSFPPPPRRGLDTEAF
j_gene: TRBJ1-1
v_gene: TRBV28

CDR3aa: ASSLLQGHRETQY
j_gene: TRBJ2-5
v_gene: TRBV5-8

CDR3aa: ASSQDRGRDEAF
j_gene: TRBJ1-1
v_gene: TRBV4-1

CDR3aa: ATSGGSGTGLSPLH
j_gene: TRBJ1-6
v_gene: TRBV15

CDR3aa: ASSEFPPDRRAYEQY
j_gene: TRBJ2-7
v_gene: TRBV10-2

CDR3aa: ASSYLYGGYGYT
j_gene: TRBJ1-2
v_gene: TRBV6-5

CDR3aa: ASSRSSGGALWEQY
j_gene: TRBJ2-7
v_gene: TRBV27

CDR3aa: ASVFFLPRYEQY
j_gene: TRBJ2-7
v_gene: TRBV7-2

CDR3aa: ASSSAGGLTGELF
j_gene: TRBJ2-2
v_gene: TRBV11-2

CDR3aa: ASSRISGQNTEAF
j_gene: TRBJ1-1
v_gene: TRBV7-9

CDR3aa: ATGSQGYSPLH
j_gene: TRBJ1-6
v_gene: TRBV27

CDR3aa: ASGQGVGQF
j_gene: TRBJ2-1
v_gene: TRBV2

CDR3aa: ASSTRDRANYGYT
j_gene: TRBJ1-2
v_gene: TRBV6-5

CDR3aa: ASSQDFGRETQY
j_gene: TRBJ2-5
v_gene: TRBV4-2

CDR3aa: ATSRNRDTGELF
j_gene: TRBJ2-2
v_gene: TRBV15

CDR3aa: ASSLEGGSPLH
j_gene: TRBJ1-6
v_gene: TRBV11-2

CDR3aa: ASSVQQGNIQY
j_gene: TRBJ2-4
v_gene: TRBV10-1

CDR3aa: ASSPPPGGWQETQY
j_gene: TRBJ2-5
v_gene: TRBV18

CDR3aa: ASSQEMVRADNSPLH
j_gene: TRBJ1-6
v_gene: TRBV4-2

CDR3aa: ASMRDNMNTEAF
j_gene: TRBJ1-1
v_gene: TRBV5-1

CDR3aa: ASSSGSAGGKDTQY
j_gene: TRBJ2-3
v_gene: TRBV5-1

CDR3aa: ASSPRGDSYEQY
j_gene: TRBJ2-7
v_gene: TRBV9

CDR3aa: ASSYSPGRYEKLF
j_gene: TRBJ1-4
v_gene: TRBV6-5

CDR3aa: ASKQGGEKLF
j_gene: TRBJ1-4
v_gene: TRBV6-5

CDR3aa: SVELRYGETEAF
j_gene: TRBJ1-1
v_gene: TRBV29-1

CDR3aa: ASSQEDRSLYEQY
j_gene: TRBJ2-7
v_gene: TRBV5-1

CDR3aa: ASSQDAVYTGELF
j_gene: TRBJ2-2
v_gene: TRBV14

CDR3aa: ASSHLRRAGNTIY
j_gene: TRBJ1-3
v_gene: TRBV4-1